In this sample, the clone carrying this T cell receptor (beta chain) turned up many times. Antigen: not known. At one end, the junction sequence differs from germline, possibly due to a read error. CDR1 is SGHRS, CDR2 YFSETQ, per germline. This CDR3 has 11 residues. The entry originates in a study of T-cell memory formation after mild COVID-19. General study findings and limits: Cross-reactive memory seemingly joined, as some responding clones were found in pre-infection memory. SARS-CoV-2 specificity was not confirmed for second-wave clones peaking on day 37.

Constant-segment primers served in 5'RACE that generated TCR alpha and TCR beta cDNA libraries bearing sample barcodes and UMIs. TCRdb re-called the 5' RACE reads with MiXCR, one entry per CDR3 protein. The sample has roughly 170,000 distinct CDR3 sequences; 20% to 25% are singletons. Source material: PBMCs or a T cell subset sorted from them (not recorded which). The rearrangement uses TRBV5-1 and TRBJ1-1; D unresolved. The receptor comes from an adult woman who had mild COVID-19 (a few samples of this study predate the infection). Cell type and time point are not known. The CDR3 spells CASSLNTEAFF. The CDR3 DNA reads TGTGCCAGCAGTTTAAACACTGAAGCTTTCTTT.